The clone carrying this T cell receptor (beta chain) has at least ten counts. Each CDR3 protein is one row after TCRdb ran MiXCR on the RT-PCR reads. Among 200,000 to 250,000 distinct CDR3 sequences, 11% to 15% were seen once, and the ten largest hold roughly 12%. The data stem from a study of patients and donors after allogeneic stem cell transplantation. CDR1 and CDR2 (germline): SGHDN, FVKESK. The CDR3 covers 13 residues. V shed 4 bases and J shed 2 bases, with 3 bases lying between them. The chain combines TRBV14 with TRBJ2-6, with no clear D. Material: blood, either unsorted or a sorted T cell fraction (not recorded which). The receptor was isolated from a human donor who was either an allogeneic HSCT recipient or a stem cell or donor lymphocyte infusion donor (not recorded which). It is not recorded whose cells these are; they may come from a transplant donor. The CDR3 here is CASSLPGANVLTF. CDR3 bases: TGTGCCAGCAGCCTGCCTGGGGCCAACGTCCTGACTTTC.